This entry lists 2 T cell receptor beta chains sequenced from one sample in a study of cytomegalovirus exposure and HLA in healthy donors. The PCR ran on 60 Vbeta and 13 Jbeta primers. Produced via immunoSEQ multiplex PCR; TCRdb's table is partial and in-frame only. The sample gives approximately 150,000 clones, around nine tenths of which show up once; around 0.85% is in the top ten. The sequencing input was PBMCs. The source of these receptors is a young woman in good health and CMV-seronegative.

This clone occurred once. The chain is built from TRBV6-5 and TRBJ2-1; no firm D call. Trimming stripped 6 bases from V and 0 bases from J, with 12 bases between. Germline V gene data show CDR1 as MNHEY and CDR2 as SVGAGI. CDR3 length equals 15 residues. CDR3 sequence reads: CASRPLDSSYNEQFF. The CDR3 bases are TGTGCCAGCAGACCCCTAGATAGCTCCTACAATGAGCAGTTCTTC.

The chain combines TRBV18 with TRBJ2-1; perhaps TRBD1 as D (6 bases). The CDR3 is 16 residues long. The germline gives CDR1 KGHSH, CDR2 LQKENI. Between the trimmed V and J ends, which lost 3 bases and 0 bases, there was a span of 12 bases. The CDR3 sequence is CASSPSTGSSYNEQFF. The CDR3 DNA reads as TGTGCCAGCTCACCCTCGACAGGAAGCTCCTACAATGAGCAGTTCTTC. The complete variable domain, with remaining parts taken from reference TRBV18 and TRBJ2-1, reads NAGVMQNPRHLVRRRGQEARLRCSPMKGHSHVYWYRQLPEEGLKFMVYLQKENIIDESGMPKERFSAEFPKEGPSILRIQQVVRGDSAAYFCASSPSTGSSYNEQFFGPGTRLTVL.